This T cell receptor (beta chain) originates from a study of response to subunit inactivated influenza vaccine (dated by TCRdb to the late 2010s). Study-wide context: Deep quantitative T cell receptor repertoire profiling was used in the study to track responses to a trivalent subunit inactivated influenza vaccine.

Only a few counts were recorded for this clonotype. This clone's antigen is unknown. No base-level quality is on record; no much larger clone is a single base apart. To prepare the library, RT-PCR was applied. Sequencing was performed on an Illumina HiSeq 2500. The public reads were reprocessed in TCRdb via fastp at Q25 and MiXCR, keeping in-frame beta chains. Rows with a matching CDR3 protein are joined into one entry that keeps the most common DNA and genes. The sample table lists hundreds of thousands of distinct CDR3 sequences, around 13% of them with a count of one. The ten top clones hold around 7.6% of the sample. Study-wide findings and limitations: The authors suggested that each seasonal influenza vaccination may recruit only a limited number of new T cells.

The sequence came from a man between 50 and 59 years old who received an inactivated influenza vaccine. Donor details come from another sample of the same person, matched by shared clones. Sequenced material: PBMCs from blood, taken 14 days before vaccination.

CDR3 region: CASSLGSGVPYEQYF. The DNA sequence is as follows: TGCGCCAGCAGCTTGGGTTCAGGGGTCCCCTACGAGCAGTACTTC. The chain employs TRBV5-1 and TRBJ2-7; the D segment could be TRBD1, given 6 matching bases. As encoded in the germline V gene, CDR1 is SGHRS while CDR2 is YFSETQ. Cut back by 0 bases and 2 bases, the V and J ends lie 12 bases apart. The CDR3, cysteine through phenylalanine, is 15 amino acids long. This entry keeps only the CDR3 DNA: 45 bases, framed from base 1. With the rest looked up from the reference TRBV5-1 and TRBJ2-7 genes rather than sequenced, the full variable domain is KAGVTQTPRYLIKTRGQQVTLSCSPISGHRSVSWYQQTPGQGLQFLFEYFSETQRNKGNFPGRFSGRQFSNSRSEMNVSTLELGDSALYLCASSLGSGVPYEQYFGPGTRLTVT.